One and the same sample provided the 10 T cell receptor beta chains below, sequenced in a study of T-cell reconstitution after alpha-beta-depleted transplantation in children. Preparation of the TCRbeta library involved a method that used unique molecular identifiers. TCRdb re-called the PCR reads through MiXCR, storing one row per CDR3 protein. The table shows about 240,000 distinct CDR3 sequences, with about a quarter occurring only once. Material: PBMCs, obtained before TCRalphabeta/CD19-depleted stem cell transplant. The receptor source for this set is a girl under 10 years old with Fanconi anemia, due to receive a stem cell transplant.

This clonotype was seen repeatedly, ten times or more. The V gene is TRBV12-3 or TRBV12-4, the J gene TRBJ1-6; D may be TRBD1 (6 bases). This CDR3 region has 15 residues. The V end lost 3 bases, the J end lost 7 bases, and 13 bases lay between the germline ends. The CDR3: CASSLMGARNSPLHF. The DNA of the CDR3 is TGTGCCAGCAGTTTGATGGGGGCGCGGAATTCACCCCTCCACTTT.

This clonotype was observed many times. CDR3 nucleotides: TGCAGCGTGGAACATCGAAACGGGTTTAATGAGCAGTTCTTC. Translating gives CSVEHRNGFNEQFF. The genes are TRBV29-1 and TRBJ2-1; D is ambiguous. This CDR3 has 14 residues. Looked up from germline, CDR1 is SQVTM and CDR2 is ANQGSEA. V was pared by 6 bases and J by 7 bases, with 19 bases between.

This clonotype showed up many times. V gene TRBV5-1 combines with J gene TRBJ2-1, with 7 bases aligning to TRBD1. From germline, CDR1 is SGHRS and CDR2 YFSETQ. The CDR3 has 13 residues. V gave up 3 bases and J gave up 8 bases; unmatched junction bases: 5. CDR3 DNA sequence: TGCGCCAGCAGCTCGGTGACAGGGTATGAGCAGTTCTTC. Translation gives CASSSVTGYEQFF. Filled out from reference TRBV5-1 and TRBJ2-1, the complete variable domain reads KAGVTQTPRYLIKTRGQQVTLSCSPISGHRSVSWYQQTPGQGLQFLFEYFSETQRNKGNFPGRFSGRQFSNSRSEMNVSTLELGDSALYLCASSSVTGYEQFFGPGTRLTVL.

This clonotype has a handful of counts. This chain connects TRBV7-9 to TRBJ2-2, with D possibly TRBD2 on 6 matching bases. The CDR3 spans 17 residues. The germline V and J ends were trimmed by 4 bases and 5 bases, with 20 bases remaining between them. The germline gives CDR1 SEHNR, CDR2 FQNEAQ (reference sequence). In DNA, the CDR3 is TGTGCCAGCAGCTCCCTAGTAACCTTCCGGGAGACCGGGGAGCTGTTTTTT. It yields the protein CASSSLVTFRETGELFF.

This clonotype was picked up many times. V is TRBV20-1 and J is TRBJ2-7; a possible D gene is TRBD2 (6 bases). V lost 3 bases, J lost 4 bases, and 13 bases lay in between. Per germline, CDR1 DFQATT and CDR2 SNEGSKA (reference sequence). The CDR3 length is 13 residues. The DNA for the CDR3 is TGCAGTGCTAGTTCGCGGGGCGGATACGAGCAGTACTTC. It codes for CSASSRGGYEQYF.

This chain uses TRBV11-3 with TRBJ2-3; TRBD1 aligns across 10 bases. Germline CDR1 SGHNT, CDR2 YENEEA. Unmatched junction bases numbered 10, after V lost 4 bases and J lost 3 bases. This CDR3 comprises 17 residues. The CDR3 DNA reads TGTGCCAGCAGCTCTTTCGCCGGGACAGGGGAAACAGATACGCAGTATTTT. Translating it yields CASSSFAGTGETDTQYF. The variable domain in full, completed from reference TRBV11-3 and TRBJ2-3, reads EAGVVQSPRYKIIEKKQPVAFWCNPISGHNTLYWYLQNLGQGPELLIRYENEEAVDDSQLPKDRFSAERLKGVDSTLKIQPAELGDSAVYLCASSSFAGTGETDTQYFGPGTRLTVL.

The chain combines TRBV27 with TRBJ2-1, with unresolved D. This CDR3 has 16 amino acids. Germline V gene lookup returns CDR1 MNHEY and CDR2 SMNVEV (reference sequence). Trimming stripped 0 bases from V and 6 bases from J, with 15 bases between. CDR3 residues: CASSLSRSNMVNEQFF. CDR3 nucleotide sequence: TGTGCCAGCAGTTTATCCCGCTCGAACATGGTCAATGAGCAGTTCTTC.

This clonotype was detected a few times. CDR3 coding DNA: TGTGCCAGCAGTTATGAGGGAAGGGATCAGGTAGAGCAGTACTTC. This encodes CASSYEGRDQVEQYF. V is TRBV6-5 and J is TRBJ2-7; D might be TRBD2 (5 bases). Trimming left V 3 bases short and J 7 bases short, with 19 bases between. CDR3 length equals 15 residues. Germline lookup yields CDR1 MNHEY and CDR2 SVGAGI.

The chain employs TRBV28 and TRBJ1-5; 8 positions agree with TRBD1. The CDR3 is 16 amino acids. CDR1 is MDHEN, CDR2 SYDVKM, per germline. With 6 bases clipped from V and 5 bases from J, the junction kept 12 bases outside the gene matches. The CDR3 region has the DNA TGTGCCAGCAGCGCCGCAGGGGGCGCGGCGGATCAGCCCCAGCATTTT. Its translation: CASSAAGGAADQPQHF.

This clonotype turned up a few times. The chain is built from TRBV10-1 and TRBJ1-2; TRBD1 matches 7 bases. Per germline, CDR1 WNHNN and CDR2 SYGVQD (reference sequence). The trim removed 6 bases at V and 8 bases at J, leaving 9 bases unmatched. This CDR3 comprises 13 residues. In DNA form, the CDR3 reads TGCGCCAGCAGCCCCTGGACAGGCGGCGGCTACACCTTC. It codes for CASSPWTGGGYTF.